These T cell receptor beta chains were read from a single sample in a study of identical twins. TCRdb passed the 5' RACE reads through MiXCR, listing each CDR3 protein once. The table records more than 650,000 distinct CDR3 sequences, roughly 6% of them present only once. The sequenced sample was naive T cells sorted from blood. These receptors came from a man aged 18 to 29 in good health. Both conserved end residues are part of each CDR3. The D gene is left open where the match is weak. Size is stated for part of the rows, as once, few or many counts, or as a class when the clone is expanded.

TRBD2,TRBV27,many,TRBJ2-7,CASSLAPGGMRYEQYF,TGTGCCAGCAGTTTAGCGCCGGGAGGGATGAGGTACGAGCAGTACTTC
TRBD1,TRBV10-3,few,TRBJ2-7,CAIGQAYEQYF,TGTGCCATCGGACAGGCCTACGAGCAGTACTTC
.,TRBV5-1,few,TRBJ1-2,CASSLATGEGYGYTF,TGCGCCAGCAGCTTGGCGACAGGAGAGGGGTATGGCTACACCTTC
.,TRBV28,many,TRBJ2-3,CASSSEGLVSDTQYF,TGTGCCAGCAGTTCCGAGGGGCTAGTCTCAGATACGCAGTATTTT
TRBD2,TRBV9,many,TRBJ2-1,CASSVGPHSGIQFF,TGTGCCAGCAGCGTAGGGCCGCATAGCGGGATTCAGTTCTTC
.,TRBV5-1,few,TRBJ2-5,CASSPSGGKETQYF,TGCGCCAGCAGCCCCTCCGGCGGGAAAGAGACCCAGTACTTC
TRBD1,TRBV7-8,.,TRBJ1-5,CASTLQGAGQPQHF,TGTGCCAGCACCTTACAGGGGGCGGGTCAGCCCCAGCATTTT
TRBD2,TRBV29-1,few,TRBJ2-1,CSVAEGLAEWNEQFF,TGCAGCGTTGCAGAGGGACTAGCGGAGTGGAATGAGCAGTTCTTC
TRBD2,TRBV10-2,many,TRBJ2-3,CASSDTGGSTDTQYF,TGCGCCAGCAGTGACACGGGAGGAAGCACAGATACGCAGTATTTT
.,TRBV7-9,.,TRBJ2-1,CASNLGGSYNEQFF,TGTGCCAGCAACCTAGGCGGCTCCTACAATGAGCAGTTCTTC
.,TRBV11-2,many,TRBJ2-1,CASSLIGGHEQFF,TGTGCCAGCAGCTTAATCGGAGGTCATGAGCAGTTCTTC
TRBD2,TRBV20-1,few,TRBJ2-2,CSARSGRTNTGELFF,TGCAGTGCTAGAAGCGGGAGGACGAACACCGGGGAGCTGTTTTTT
.,TRBV7-9,.,TRBJ2-1,CASSPIGPGVHDEQFF,TGTGCCAGCAGCCCGATTGGGCCGGGAGTTCACGATGAGCAGTTCTTC
TRBD1,TRBV12-3/TRBV12-4,few,TRBJ2-5,CASRPSTGGGETQYF,TGTGCCAGCAGACCTTCGACAGGGGGCGGGGAGACCCAGTACTTC
.,TRBV4-3,many,TRBJ1-1,CASSQGATEAFF,TGCGCCAGCAGCCAAGGCGCCACTGAAGCTTTCTTT
TRBD2,TRBV29-1,.,TRBJ2-1,CSVGGTSGRASYNEQFF,TGCAGCGTTGGCGGGACTAGCGGGAGGGCCTCCTACAATGAGCAGTTCTTC